The T cell receptor (beta chain) under discussion was sequenced for a study of blood T cell repertoires in COVID-19. Study-level background: Samples representing acute and convalescent COVID-19 were sourced from the United States, Italy and Spain. In each case, the material was cDNA or gDNA derived from T cells, B-cell-depleted T cells, or PBMCs.

This CDR3 is 13 amino acids long. The V and J ends lost 6 bases and 8 bases respectively, with 16 bases between them. As handled by the study authors: Nucleated cell counts were estimated from reference gene primer amplification. Generated by immunoSEQ multiplex PCR, the TCRdb table keeps only in-frame clones and is missing some. V and J calls and clone size are those listed in that table; D and trimming were worked out from the DNA. The data hold fewer than 400,000 clones, with about 83% observed a single time. The chain has TRBV12-3 or TRBV12-4 and TRBJ1-2, with D perhaps matching TRBD1 (5 bases). Input material: peripheral blood. The clonotype originates from a man aged 25 to 45 with active or convalescent COVID-19. The CDR3: CASRLRGGAGYTF. Written as DNA, the CDR3 is TGTGCCAGCAGGCTCCGGGGGGGAGCGGGCTACACCTTC.